This is a list of T cell receptor beta chains from one sample in a study of early T cells in non-severe SARS-CoV-2 infection. A single record per CDR3 protein comes from TCRdb applying MiXCR to the 5' RACE reads. The top ten clones hold roughly 5% of a sample with fewer than 35,000 distinct CDR3 sequences, approximately 6.2% of them seen once. Material: whole blood. These receptors originate from an adult who was a healthcare worker with PCR-confirmed SARS-CoV-2 infection or an uninfected control (not recorded which). CDR3s include the opening cysteine and the closing phenylalanine or tryptophan. Fields, in order: J gene, D gene, V gene, clone size, CDR3 DNA, CDR3 protein. A D gene is named only where the DNA matches it firmly. Clone size is shown for a subset of rows, as once, few, many or a class of expanded clone.

>TRBJ1-2|-|TRBV6-2/TRBV6-3|few
TGTGCCAGCAGTTACGCCCCCCCGAACAATGATGGCTACACCTTC
CASSYAPPNNDGYTF
>TRBJ2-1|-|TRBV2|few
TGTGCCAGCAGTCCTCATCGCCCCTTCGGTAGGAATGAGCAGTTCTTC
CASSPHRPFGRNEQFF
>TRBJ2-7|TRBD1|TRBV28|many
TGTGCCAGCAGTATTGGGACAGTCTCCTACGAGCAGTACTTC
CASSIGTVSYEQYF
>TRBJ2-3|TRBD2|TRBV4-2|many
TGTGCCAGCAGCCAAGATTGGCTAGCGGGGACAGATACGCAGTATTTT
CASSQDWLAGTDTQYF
>TRBJ1-1|TRBD1|TRBV20-1|few
TGCAGTGCTAGAGAGTTGACAGGGGGCGACACTGAAGCTTTCTTT
CSARELTGGDTEAFF
>TRBJ1-1|-|TRBV18|many
TGTGCCAGCTCACCTAGGTCCGGAGGGGTCACTGAAGCTTTCTTT
CASSPRSGGVTEAFF
>TRBJ1-5|-|TRBV9|many
TGTGCCAGCAGCCCAGCAGGTAGCAATCAGCCCCAGCATTTT
CASSPAGSNQPQHF
>TRBJ2-1|TRBD2|TRBV9|-
TGTGCCAGCAGCTCACGGACTAGCGGGAGCTCCTACAATGAGCAGTTCTTC
CASSSRTSGSSYNEQFF
>TRBJ1-5|-|TRBV5-1|-
TGCGCCAGCAGCTTGGACACCCGGGGGCCCCAGCATTTT
CASSLDTRGPQHF
>TRBJ1-1|-|TRBV5-1|few
TGCGCCAGCAGCCCGAGGGGGGCTGAAGCTTTCTTT
CASSPRGAEAFF
>TRBJ2-7|TRBD1|TRBV6-5|-
TGTGCCAGCAGTCACTACCCGTTGACAGGGACCTACGAGCAGTACTTC
CASSHYPLTGTYEQYF
>TRBJ2-3|-|TRBV7-6|many
TGTGCCAGCAGCCTCCTGACAGATACGCAGTATTTT
CASSLLTDTQYF
>TRBJ2-3|-|TRBV6-2/TRBV6-3|many
TGTGCCAGCAAGGACCCCCAGCAGATAACAGATACGCAGTATTTT
CASKDPQQITDTQYF
>TRBJ2-1|TRBD2|TRBV6-1|many
TGTGCCAGCAGTGAAAACGTTGGACTAGCAGGGGAGCAGTTCTTC
CASSENVGLAGEQFF
>TRBJ1-5|TRBD1|TRBV6-5|many
TGTGCCAGCAGGCAACAGGGGAGTGAGCCCCAGCATTTT
CASRQQGSEPQHF
>TRBJ1-5|-|TRBV12-3/TRBV12-4|many
TGTGCCAGCAGTCCCAGGGTGGCCGGCAATCAGCCCCAGCATTTT
CASSPRVAGNQPQHF
>TRBJ2-5|-|TRBV11-3|many
TGTGCCAGCCGGGGTCCATTGGAGACCCAGTACTTC
CASRGPLETQYF
>TRBJ2-3|TRBD2|TRBV13|many
TGTGCCAGCACCCTAGCGGGAGTGGTTGATACGCAGTATTTT
CASTLAGVVDTQYF
>TRBJ2-1|TRBD1|TRBV5-6|many
TGTGCCAGCAGCTCTGCGACAGGGGGCTCCTACAATGAGCAGTTCTTC
CASSSATGGSYNEQFF
>TRBJ2-1|-|TRBV6-5|many
TGTGCCAGCAGCCCCTCTCCGAGCTCCTACAATGAGCAGTTCTTC
CASSPSPSSYNEQFF
>TRBJ2-1|TRBD1|TRBV29-1|many
TGCAGCGTTGTAGGGGGCGCCGTTTCCGAGCAGTTCTTC
CSVVGGAVSEQFF
>TRBJ2-7|TRBD2|TRBV11-2|many
TGTGCCAGCAGCCCTACTAGCGGCAGCTCCTACGAGCAGTACTTC
CASSPTSGSSYEQYF
>TRBJ2-2|TRBD2|TRBV7-2|many
TGTGCCAGCAGCTTAGAAGGGAGGGGCTCCGGGGAGCTGTTTTTT
CASSLEGRGSGELFF
>TRBJ1-4|-|TRBV27|many
TGTGCCAGCAGTCCCCCTGGGTTGAAACTGTTTTTT
CASSPPGLKLFF
>TRBJ1-1|-|TRBV11-2|-
TGTGCCAGCAGCTTAGGCTCGAGGACATTGCGAGCTTTCTTT
CASSLGSRTLRAFF
>TRBJ2-7|TRBD2|TRBV28|many
TGTGCCAGCAGGAAAAGCGGGAGCAGATCGTACGAGCAGTACTTC
CASRKSGSRSYEQYF
>TRBJ2-1|TRBD1|TRBV20-1|-
TGCAGTGCTAGGGGCCGGGACAGAGCATACAATGAGCAGTTCTTC
CSARGRDRAYNEQFF
>TRBJ2-3|-|TRBV28|many
TGTGCCAGCAGCAGCGATGGCAGCACAGATACGCAGTATTTT
CASSSDGSTDTQYF